This T cell receptor beta chain was sequenced during a study of CD8 T cells in Susac syndrome. When the RNA was reverse transcribed, random hexamers were used with an input of about 0.45 to 1 ug. TCRdb reprocessed the immunoSEQ multiplex PCR reads via MiXCR and lists one record per CDR3 protein. The profile shows 150,000 to 200,000 distinct CDR3 sequences, approximately 93% of them singletons. The V and J ends lost 1 base and 1 base respectively, with 4 bases between them. Germline-derived CDR1 and CDR2 are MNHEY and SVGAGI. The CDR3 covers 13 residues. To note about this clonotype: Its target is not known.

FACS was used to enrich TEMRA cells, whereas the CD8+ and CD4+ T cells were obtained by negative isolation. General observations from the study: TCR sequencing and HLA analysis covered a relatively small number of individuals.

The chain couples TRBV6-5 to TRBJ1-1; no clear D gene. This receptor was obtained from a human donor with multiple sclerosis. The sample taken for sequencing was CD4+ T cells from PBMCs. The CDR3 bases are TGTGCCAGCAGTTACTGGGCGAACACTGAAGCTTTCTTT. It is translated as CASSYWANTEAFF.